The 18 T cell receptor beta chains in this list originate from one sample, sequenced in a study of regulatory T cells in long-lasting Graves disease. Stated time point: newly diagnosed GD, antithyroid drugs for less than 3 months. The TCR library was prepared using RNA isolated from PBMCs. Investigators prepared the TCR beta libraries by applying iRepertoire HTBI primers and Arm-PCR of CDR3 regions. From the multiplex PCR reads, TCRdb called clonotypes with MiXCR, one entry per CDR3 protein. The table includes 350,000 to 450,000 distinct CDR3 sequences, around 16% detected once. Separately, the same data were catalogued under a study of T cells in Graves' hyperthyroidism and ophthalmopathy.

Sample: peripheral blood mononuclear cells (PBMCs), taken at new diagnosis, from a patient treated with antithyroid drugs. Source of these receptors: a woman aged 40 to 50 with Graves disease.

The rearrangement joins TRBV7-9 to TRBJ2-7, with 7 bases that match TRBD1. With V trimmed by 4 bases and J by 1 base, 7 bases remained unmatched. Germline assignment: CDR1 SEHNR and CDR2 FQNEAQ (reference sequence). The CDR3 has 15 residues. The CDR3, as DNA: TGTGCCAGCAGCTCCCGGGACAGCCGTTCCTACGAGCAGTACTTC. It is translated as CASSSRDSRSYEQYF.

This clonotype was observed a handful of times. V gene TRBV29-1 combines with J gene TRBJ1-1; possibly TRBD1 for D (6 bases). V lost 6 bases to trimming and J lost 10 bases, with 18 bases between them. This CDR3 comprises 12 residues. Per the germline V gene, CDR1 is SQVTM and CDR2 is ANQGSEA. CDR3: CSVIVQGVLAFF. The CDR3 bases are TGCAGCGTGATTGTACAGGGAGTGCTAGCTTTCTTT. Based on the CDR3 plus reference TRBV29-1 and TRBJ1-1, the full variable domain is SAVISQKPSRDICQRGTSLTIQCQVDSQVTMMFWYRQQPGQSLTLIATANQGSEATYESGFVIDKFPISRPNLTFSTLTVSNMSPEDSSIYLCSVIVQGVLAFFGQGTRLTVV.

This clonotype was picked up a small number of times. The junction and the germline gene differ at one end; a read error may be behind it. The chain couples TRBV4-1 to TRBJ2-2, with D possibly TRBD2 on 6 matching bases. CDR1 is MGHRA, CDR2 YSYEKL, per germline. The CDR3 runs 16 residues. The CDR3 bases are TGTGCCAGCAGCCAAGGGCGGGGCCAGAACACCGGGGAGCTGTTTTTT. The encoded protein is CASSQGRGQNTGELFF.

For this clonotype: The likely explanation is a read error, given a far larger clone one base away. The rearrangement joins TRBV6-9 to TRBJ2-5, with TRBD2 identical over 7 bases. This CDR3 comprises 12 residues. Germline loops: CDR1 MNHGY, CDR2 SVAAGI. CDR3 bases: TGTGCCAGCAGTTACGGGCGGGAGAGGCAATTCTTC. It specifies CASSYGRERQFF.

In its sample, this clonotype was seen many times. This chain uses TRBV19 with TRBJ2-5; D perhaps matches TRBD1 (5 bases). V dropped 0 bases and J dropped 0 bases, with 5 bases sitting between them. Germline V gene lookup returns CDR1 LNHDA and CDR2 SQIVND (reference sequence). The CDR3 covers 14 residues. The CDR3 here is CASSIETDQETQYF. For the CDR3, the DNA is TGTGCCAGTAGTATAGAGACAGACCAAGAGACCCAGTACTTC.

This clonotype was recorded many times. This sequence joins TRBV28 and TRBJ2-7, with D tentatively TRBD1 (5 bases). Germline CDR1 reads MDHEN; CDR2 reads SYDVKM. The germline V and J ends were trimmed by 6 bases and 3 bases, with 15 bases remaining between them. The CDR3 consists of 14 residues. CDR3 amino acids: CASSRRTPDYEQYF. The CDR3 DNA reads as TGTGCCAGCAGCCGTAGGACACCAGACTACGAGCAGTACTTC.

CDR3 in amino acids: CASSSTDRAPGELFF. Here the CDR3 DNA reads TGTGCCAGCAGCTCCACGGACAGGGCCCCCGGGGAGCTGTTTTTT. The chain uses TRBV7-9 and TRBJ2-2, with TRBD1 matching 8 bases. After removal of 4 bases from V and 6 bases from J, the junction contained 7 bases not matched to a gene. This CDR3 contains 15 residues. Germline V gene data show CDR1 as SEHNR and CDR2 as FQNEAQ (reference sequence).

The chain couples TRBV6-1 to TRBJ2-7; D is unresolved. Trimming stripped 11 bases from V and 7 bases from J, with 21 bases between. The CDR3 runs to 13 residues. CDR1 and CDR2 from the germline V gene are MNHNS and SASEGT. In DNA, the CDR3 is TGTGCCTCAACCTCTACTTCAGGCCGTGAGCAGTACTTC. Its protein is CASTSTSGREQYF.

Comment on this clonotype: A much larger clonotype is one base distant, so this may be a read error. In DNA form, the CDR3 reads TGTGCCAGCAGCTTAGCATACTCAAGGACCTTCACTGAAGCTTTATTT. It translates to CASSLAYSRTFTEALF. The rearrangement uses TRBV11-2 and TRBJ1-1; D call uncertain. CDR1 is SGHAT, CDR2 FQNNGV, per germline. CDR3 length: 16 residues.

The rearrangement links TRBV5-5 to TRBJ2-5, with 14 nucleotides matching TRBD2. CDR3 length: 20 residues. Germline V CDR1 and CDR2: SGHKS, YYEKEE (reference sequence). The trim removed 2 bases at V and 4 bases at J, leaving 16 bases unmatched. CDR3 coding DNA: TGTGCCAGCAGCTTACGCCAGACTAGCGGGAGGGCCCTGTCCGCAGAGACCCAGTACTTC. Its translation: CASSLRQTSGRALSAETQYF.

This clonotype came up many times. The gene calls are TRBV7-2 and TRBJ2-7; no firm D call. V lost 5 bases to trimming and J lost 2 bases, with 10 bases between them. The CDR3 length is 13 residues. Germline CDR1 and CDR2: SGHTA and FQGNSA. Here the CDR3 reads CASSPNPPYEQYF. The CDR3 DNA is TGTGCCAGCAGCCCAAATCCCCCCTACGAGCAGTACTTC.

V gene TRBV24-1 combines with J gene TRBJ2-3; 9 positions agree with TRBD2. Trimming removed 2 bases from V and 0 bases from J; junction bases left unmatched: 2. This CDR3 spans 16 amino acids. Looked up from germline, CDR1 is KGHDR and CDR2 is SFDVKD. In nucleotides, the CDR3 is TGTGCCACCAGTGATTCTAGCGGGACCAGCACAGATACGCAGTATTTT. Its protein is CATSDSSGTSTDTQYF.

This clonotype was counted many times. CDR3 bases: TGTGCCAGCAGTCCTCTGACAGGGGGGACCTACGAGCAGTACTTC. This sequence encodes CASSPLTGGTYEQYF. The chain joins TRBV28 to TRBJ2-7, with 9 positions matching TRBD1. The germline V gene encodes CDR1 MDHEN and CDR2 SYDVKM. The CDR3 has 15 amino acids. Germline trimming cut 5 bases from V and 2 bases from J; bases unmatched to any gene: 7.

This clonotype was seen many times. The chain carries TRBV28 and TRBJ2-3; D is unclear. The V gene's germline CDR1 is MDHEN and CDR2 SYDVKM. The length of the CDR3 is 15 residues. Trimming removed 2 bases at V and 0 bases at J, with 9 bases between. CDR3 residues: CASSLKGASTDTQYF. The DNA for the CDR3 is TGTGCCAGCAGTTTAAAAGGTGCTAGCACAGATACGCAGTATTTT. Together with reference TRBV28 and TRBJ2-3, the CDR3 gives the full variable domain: DVKVTQSSRYLVKRTGEKVFLECVQDMDHENMFWYRQDPGLGLRLIYFSYDVKMKEKGDIPEGYSVSREKKERFSLILESASTNQTSMYLCASSLKGASTDTQYFGPGTRLTVL.

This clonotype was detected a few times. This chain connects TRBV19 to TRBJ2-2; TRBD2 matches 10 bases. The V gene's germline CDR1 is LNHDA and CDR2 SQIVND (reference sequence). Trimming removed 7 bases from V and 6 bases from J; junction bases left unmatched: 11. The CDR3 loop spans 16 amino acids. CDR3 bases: TGTGCCAGTAAGGGGCTAGCGGGAGAAAGTCCCGGGGAGCTGTTTTTT. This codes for CASKGLAGESPGELFF. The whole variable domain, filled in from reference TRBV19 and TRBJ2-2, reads DGGITQSPKYLFRKEGQNVTLSCEQNLNHDAMYWYRQDPGQGLRLIYYSQIVNDFQKGDIAEGYSVSREKKESFPLTVTSAQKNPTAFYLCASKGLAGESPGELFFGEGSRLTVL.

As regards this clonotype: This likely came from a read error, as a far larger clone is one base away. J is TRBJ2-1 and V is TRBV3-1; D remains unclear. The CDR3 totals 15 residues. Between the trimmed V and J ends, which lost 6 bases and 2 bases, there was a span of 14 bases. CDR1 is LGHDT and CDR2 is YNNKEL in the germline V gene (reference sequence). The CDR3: CASSSSRSPYNEQFF. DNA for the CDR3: TGTGCCAGCAGTTCTAGTAGGAGCCCCTACAATGAGCAGTTCTTC.

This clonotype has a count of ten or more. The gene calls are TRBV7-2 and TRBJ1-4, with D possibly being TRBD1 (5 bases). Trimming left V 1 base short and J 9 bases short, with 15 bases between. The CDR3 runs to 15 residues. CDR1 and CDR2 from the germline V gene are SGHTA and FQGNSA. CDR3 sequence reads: CASSLDTRMGQKLFF. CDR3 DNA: TGTGCCAGCAGCTTAGATACCAGAATGGGGCAAAAACTGTTTTTT.

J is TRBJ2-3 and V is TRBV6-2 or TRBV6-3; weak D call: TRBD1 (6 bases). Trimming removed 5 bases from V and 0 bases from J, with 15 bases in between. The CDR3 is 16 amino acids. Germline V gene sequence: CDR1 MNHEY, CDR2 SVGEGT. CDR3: CASSPRGKASTDTQYF. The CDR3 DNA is TGTGCCAGCAGTCCCAGGGGTAAAGCTAGCACAGATACGCAGTATTTT.